Below, one TCR beta chain is given with its context. V was clipped by 3 bases and J by 0 bases; unmatched bases: 12. CDR3 length: 19 residues. CDR1 is SGHNT, CDR2 YENEEA, per germline. This record comes from a study of OX40 agonist ivuxolimab in advanced cancers. The repertoire was sequenced with immunoSEQ multiplex PCR; TCRdb's copy has only in-frame clones and lacks some. The sample has 40,000 to 50,000 clones, 70% to 90% seen once. The source is an adult with an advanced solid tumor such as melanoma, head and neck, liver or kidney cancer. This specimen consisted of CD4+ or CD8+ T cells sorted from blood, obtained in a trial of the OX40 agonist ivuxolimab. The chain links TRBV11-3 to TRBJ2-5, with TRBD1 identical over 11 bases. CDR3 protein: CASSFPERPGQGDQETQYF. The CDR3 DNA sequence: TGTGCCAGCAGCTTCCCCGAGCGGCCGGGACAGGGGGACCAAGAGACCCAGTACTTC.